Below are 18 T cell receptor beta chains sequenced from a single sample in a study of blood T cell repertoires in COVID-19. Measured with immunoSEQ multiplex PCR; TCRdb has only the in-frame clones, and not every one. This table holds 150,000 to 200,000 clones, approximately 79% found once. The sequenced sample consisted of PBMCs or T cells enriched from blood (not recorded which). The receptors stem from a woman in her fifties or sixties with acute COVID-19.

In DNA, the CDR3 is TGTGCCAGCAGCTTGGGGCAGAACCACAATTCACCCCTCCACTTT. It codes for CASSLGQNHNSPLHF. The rearrangement links TRBV5-6 to TRBJ1-6; no firm D call. Germline V gene sequence: CDR1 SGHDT, CDR2 YYEEEE. Deletions cut 0 bases from V and 7 bases from J, with 11 bases between. CDR3 length equals 15 residues.

J is TRBJ2-3 and V is TRBV19, with D maybe TRBD2 (5 bases). Germline CDR1 is LNHDA and CDR2 is SQIVND (reference sequence). Trimming pared 0 bases from V and 2 bases from J, leaving 12 bases between. CDR3 length: 16 amino acids. The CDR3 bases are TGTGCCAGTAGTATAGATCGTACTAGTCTCACAGATACGCAGTATTTT. Its protein is CASSIDRTSLTDTQYF.

The rearrangement links TRBV19 to TRBJ1-5; a weak D match, TRBD1 (5 bases). From germline, CDR1 is LNHDA and CDR2 SQIVND (reference sequence). With 6 bases removed from V and 4 bases from J, the gap between germline ends came to 13 bases. The CDR3 is made up of 14 amino acids. CDR3 nucleotides: TGTGCCAGTAGCCAAAGGGAGGGGAATCAGCCCCAGCATTTT. Translating it yields CASSQREGNQPQHF.

The gene calls are TRBV27 and TRBJ1-3; D ambiguous. V lost 3 bases and J lost 1, with 7 bases in between. The V gene's germline CDR1 is MNHEY and CDR2 SMNVEV (reference sequence). This CDR3 is 14 amino acids long. Here the CDR3 reads CASSFAGSGNTIYF. The CDR3, as DNA: TGTGCCAGCAGTTTTGCGGGGTCTGGAAACACCATATATTTT.

The chain combines TRBV27 with TRBJ1-2; D gene uncertain. The CDR3 contains 13 residues. Deletions cut 6 bases from V and 8 bases from J, with 16 bases between. Germline CDR1 and CDR2: MNHEY and SMNVEV (reference sequence). Here the CDR3 DNA reads TGTGCCAGCAGCCTTTACCGGCGCGGAGGCTACACCTTC. Protein product: CASSLYRRGGYTF.

The chain joins TRBV5-4 to TRBJ1-3; TRBD1 matches at 9 bases. Germline CDR1 SGHNT, CDR2 YYREEE (reference sequence). Trimming removed 3 bases from V and 0 bases from J; junction bases left unmatched: 4. This CDR3 has 16 amino acids. The CDR3 region has the DNA TGTGCCAGCAGCTCTGGGACAGGGTACTCTGGAAACACCATATATTTT. This gives the protein CASSSGTGYSGNTIYF.

This clone was seen only a few times. The chain couples TRBV5-1 to TRBJ2-5, with TRBD1 matching over 10 bases. CDR3 length: 15 residues. CDR1 SGHRS and CDR2 YFSETQ come from the germline V gene. With V trimmed by 3 bases and J by 2 bases, 4 bases remained unmatched. DNA of the CDR3: TGCGCCAGCAGCTCCCGGGACAGGGGTCAAGAGACCCAGTACTTC. It translates to CASSSRDRGQETQYF.

The chain is built from TRBV29-1 and TRBJ2-4; possible D gene TRBD1, 5 bases. CDR1 is SQVTM and CDR2 is ANQGSEA in the germline V gene. With 8 bases removed from V and 0 bases from J, the gap between germline ends came to 17 bases. The length of the CDR3 is 15 residues. Here the CDR3 DNA reads TGCAGCCCCCGGCAGACAGACCTAGCCAAAAACATTCAGTACTTC. Residues: CSPRQTDLAKNIQYF.

The chain links TRBV19 to TRBJ1-1; D gene uncertain. Per the germline V gene, CDR1 is LNHDA and CDR2 is SQIVND (reference sequence). The V gene lost 3 bases and the J gene lost 1 base, with 12 bases spanning the gap. This CDR3 region has 15 residues. CDR3 nucleotide sequence: TGTGCCAGTAGTATTTGGTTCGCAGGGAACACTGAAGCTTTCTTT. It specifies CASSIWFAGNTEAFF.

This clone was found a few times. This chain links TRBV12-3 or TRBV12-4 with TRBJ2-7; D possibly corresponds to TRBD1 (6 bases). The germline V and J ends were trimmed by 8 bases and 5 bases, with 16 bases remaining between them. The CDR3 consists of 13 residues. The CDR3 DNA is TGTGCCAGCTCTCCTAGGGGGAGTAACGAGCAGTACTTC. Protein sequence: CASSPRGSNEQYF.

This rearrangement joins TRBV7-9 to TRBJ1-2, with 9 positions matching TRBD1. Germline CDR1 reads SEHNR; CDR2 reads FQNEAQ (reference sequence). V gave up 5 bases and J gave up 10 bases; unmatched junction bases: 2. CDR3 size: 11 residues. The CDR3 DNA reads as TGTGCCAGCAGCAACAGGGGGCTCTACACCTTC. This gives the protein CASSNRGLYTF. The full variable domain, rest sourced from reference TRBV7-9 and TRBJ1-2, is DTGVSQNPRHKITKRGQNVTFRCDPISEHNRLYWYRQTLGQGPEFLTYFQNEAQLEKSRLLSDRFSAERPKGSFSTLEIQRTEQGDSAMYLCASSNRGLYTFGSGTRLTVV.

The chain employs TRBV7-6 and TRBJ1-3; weak D call: TRBD1 (6 bases). There are 15 residues in the CDR3. Germline-derived CDR1 and CDR2 are SGHVS and FNYEAQ. V was pared by 1 base and J by 5 bases, with 12 bases between. In nucleotides, the CDR3 is TGTGCCAGCAGCTTAGTAGACAGGAGCCGAAACACCATATATTTT. This encodes CASSLVDRSRNTIYF. Filled out from reference TRBV7-6 and TRBJ1-3, the complete variable domain reads GAGVSQSPRYKVTKRGQDVALRCDPISGHVSLYWYRQALGQGPEFLTYFNYEAQQDKSGLPNDRFSAERPEGSISTLTIQRTEQRDSAMYRCASSLVDRSRNTIYFGEGSWLTVV.

The chain combines TRBV4-3 with TRBJ1-5, with D perhaps matching TRBD1 (5 bases). Germline assignment: CDR1 LGHNA and CDR2 YSLEER. CDR3 length equals 15 residues. The germline V and J ends were trimmed by 0 bases and 1 base, with 7 bases remaining between them. CDR3 sequence reads: CASSQEGGSNQPQHF. DNA of the CDR3: TGCGCCAGCAGCCAAGAGGGGGGGAGCAATCAGCCCCAGCATTTT.

The chain uses TRBV3-1 (or the pseudogene TRBV3-2) and TRBJ1-2; the D is unclear. The CDR3 runs to 13 residues. The ends were cut back, 0 bases at V and 8 bases at J, with 10 bases in the middle. Per germline, CDR1 LGHDT and CDR2 YNNKEL (reference sequence). CDR3 amino acids: CASSQDFGLGYTF. As DNA, the CDR3 is TGTGCCAGCAGCCAAGATTTTGGGCTCGGCTACACCTTC.

The V call is TRBV2, the J call TRBJ2-7; 7 bases align to TRBD1. The CDR3 length is 13 residues. After removal of 8 bases from V and 0 bases from J, the junction contained 4 bases not matched to a gene. Germline CDR1 SNHLY, CDR2 FYNNEI. The CDR3 spells CASDGDSSYEQYV. In DNA form, the CDR3 reads TGTGCCAGCGACGGGGACAGCTCCTACGAGCAGTACGTC.

This sequence joins TRBV7-8 and TRBJ1-1, with 7 bases identical to TRBD1. The CDR3 has 14 amino acids. The ends lost 4 bases at V and 4 bases at J; junction bases unmatched: 6. Germline lookup yields CDR1 SGHVS and CDR2 FQNEAQ. The CDR3 nucleotides are TGTGCCAGCAGCTCAGACCCAGGGGGCACTGAAGCTTTCTTT. It encodes CASSSDPGGTEAFF.

This chain links TRBV21-1 with TRBJ2-7; the D call TRBD2 from the table was never checked on the DNA. TRBV21-1 counts as a pseudogene. The CDR3 loop spans 17 amino acids. In nucleotides, the CDR3 is TGTGCCAGCAGCAGGACTCTCCCCCAAAGCCTTACCTACGAGCAGTACTTC. It specifies CASSRTLPQSLTYEQYF.

The genes are TRBV4-1 and TRBJ2-2; 9 positions match TRBD2. The CDR3 consists of 17 residues. V lost 2 bases to trimming and J lost 5 bases; unmatched junction nucleotides: 9. CDR1 is MGHRA, CDR2 YSYEKL, per germline. CDR3 in amino acids: CASSQSYAGLATGELFF. CDR3 sequence (DNA): TGCGCCAGCAGCCAAAGCTATGCAGGACTAGCGACCGGGGAGCTGTTTTTT.